What follows are 26 T cell receptor beta chains derived from one specimen sequenced in a study of blood T cell repertoires in COVID-19. Measured with immunoSEQ multiplex PCR; TCRdb has only the in-frame clones, and not every one. The top ten hold 1.5% to 2% of the sample, which has 200,000 to 300,000 clones, about 89% seen once. The sequencing input was peripheral blood. The receptors shown here come from a woman between 55 and 75 years old who had recovered from COVID-19.

As DNA, the CDR3 is TGTGCCAGCAGCCACCGGGGACTAGCGGGGATGTATGGGGGTGAGCAGTTCTTC. Translation gives CASSHRGLAGMYGGEQFF. This chain links TRBV4-2 with TRBJ2-1; 13 bases are a match to TRBD2. Germline V gene lookup returns CDR1 LGHNA and CDR2 YNFKEQ. Unmatched junction bases numbered 14, after V lost 3 bases and J lost 9 bases. The CDR3 length is 18 residues.

V is TRBV28 and J is TRBJ1-1; D unresolved. From germline, CDR1 is MDHEN and CDR2 SYDVKM. V lost 5 bases and J 1 base, leaving 11 bases between the germline ends. The CDR3 is made up of 14 amino acids. CDR3 nucleotides: TGTGCCAGCAGTCGAACGGAGGGGAACACTGAAGCTTTCTTT. Amino acid sequence: CASSRTEGNTEAFF.

V usage is TRBV11-3 and J usage is TRBJ2-1; 12 nucleotides agree with TRBD2. J gave up 9 bases and V 4 bases, and 13 bases lay outside the gene matches. The CDR3 length is 17 residues. Germline CDR1 reads SGHNT; CDR2 reads YENEEA. The CDR3 nucleotides are TGTGCCAGCAGCTCCAAGACTAGCGGGGGCCTCCGGGGTGAGCAGTTCTTC. This sequence encodes CASSSKTSGGLRGEQFF.

In its sample, this clone was seen a few times. The chain uses TRBV3-1 (or the pseudogene TRBV3-2) and TRBJ1-2, with 8 bases aligning to TRBD1. Germline lookup yields CDR1 LGHDT and CDR2 YNNKEL (reference sequence). With 3 bases clipped from V and 6 bases from J, the junction kept 6 bases outside the gene matches. This CDR3 contains 14 residues. The CDR3 DNA follows: TGTGCCAGCAGCCACGCCGGACAGGGACATGGCTACACCTTC. Amino acids: CASSHAGQGHGYTF.

This clone is a singleton in its sample. The chain employs TRBV5-6 and TRBJ2-7; the D gene is possibly TRBD1 (5 bases). The CDR3 runs 13 residues. Trimming shortened V by 0 bases and J by 3 bases, and 7 bases separated the two germline ends. CDR1 is SGHDT, CDR2 YYEEEE, per germline. The DNA of the CDR3 is TGTGCCAGCAGCTTGGACAGGAGCTACGAGCAGTACTTC. Translating it yields CASSLDRSYEQYF.

V usage is TRBV20-1 and J usage is TRBJ1-3; D remains unclear. Germline CDR1 reads DFQATT; CDR2 reads SNEGSKA (reference sequence). The CDR3 consists of 18 residues. V was clipped by 3 bases and J by 4 bases, with 25 bases between them. CDR3 sequence (DNA): TGCAGTGCTAGTCGCGGGCTGGGTAAACTGGTTAGGGGAAACACCATATATTTT. Translating it yields CSASRGLGKLVRGNTIYF.

This clone has a single count. This rearrangement joins TRBV11-1 to TRBJ1-2, with TRBD1 matching 8 bases. CDR1 is SGHAT, CDR2 FQDESV, per germline (reference sequence). The CDR3 extends over 15 amino acids. With V trimmed by 4 bases and J by 4 bases, 8 bases remained unmatched. CDR3 DNA: TGTGCCAGCAGCTCCTACCCGGGACAGGCCTATGGCTACACCTTC. Translated, it gives CASSSYPGQAYGYTF.

V is TRBV4-2 and J is TRBJ1-5, with D possibly matching TRBD1 (5 bases). V was trimmed by 4 bases and J by 7 bases, leaving 14 bases between them. The germline V gene encodes CDR1 LGHNA and CDR2 YNFKEQ. The CDR3 loop spans 14 amino acids. The chain's CDR3 is CASSLTQAGQPQHF. In DNA, the CDR3 is TGTGCCAGCAGCCTGACCCAGGCAGGGCAGCCCCAGCATTTT.

This clone was recorded once. The identical CDR3 is also encoded by other nucleotide sequences in the sample. V usage is TRBV7-8 and J usage is TRBJ1-5; TRBD1 agrees at 8 bases. The V and J ends lost 1 base and 4 bases, in that order; junction bases with no gene match: 0. The CDR3 is made up of 14 amino acids. The germline V gene encodes CDR1 SGHVS and CDR2 FQNEAQ. CDR3 sequence: CASSLGTGNQPQHF. The DNA of the CDR3 is TGTGCCAGCAGCTTAGGGACAGGGAATCAGCCCCAGCATTTT.

The chain is built from TRBV10-1 and TRBJ1-2; TRBD1 might be the D (5 bases). This CDR3 region has 19 residues. V dropped 10 bases and J dropped 4 bases, with 34 bases sitting between them. Germline values: CDR1 WNHNN, CDR2 SYGVQD (reference sequence). CDR3 loop: CATRGVLRPESAPCYGYTF. CDR3 in DNA: TGCGCCACCCGGGGGGTACTGCGTCCCGAGAGCGCCCCATGCTATGGCTACACCTTC.

This clone appeared a single time. This chain uses TRBV7-9 with TRBJ2-3; no clear D. Germline V gene lookup returns CDR1 SEHNR and CDR2 FQNEAQ (reference sequence). The CDR3 loop spans 14 amino acids. Trimming cost V 8 bases and J 0 bases, with 12 bases left between them. This CDR3 is CASWVELSTDTQYF. The CDR3 nucleotides read TGTGCCAGCTGGGTGGAGCTAAGCACAGATACGCAGTATTTT.

The chain recombines TRBV7-9 with TRBJ2-6; maybe TRBD1 (6 bases). Germline V gene lookup returns CDR1 SEHNR and CDR2 FQNEAQ (reference sequence). Trimming pared 11 bases from V and 0 bases from J, leaving 14 bases between. There are 15 residues in the CDR3. DNA of the CDR3: TGTGCCTGCGGAAGGGGGTCCTCTGGGGCCAACGTCCTGACTTTC. Protein: CACGRGSSGANVLTF. The entire variable domain, with the rest obtained from reference TRBV7-9 and TRBJ2-6, is as follows: DTGVSQNPRHKITKRGQNVTFRCDPISEHNRLYWYRQTLGQGPEFLTYFQNEAQLEKSRLLSDRFSAERPKGSFSTLEIQRTEQGDSAMYLCACGRGSSGANVLTFGAGSRLTVL.

This chain uses TRBV29-1 with TRBJ2-1; TRBD2 aligns across 7 bases. Germline-derived CDR1 and CDR2 are SQVTM and ANQGSEA. The CDR3 sequence is 12 residues long. Trimming took 5 bases from V and 9 from J; bases not matched to a gene: 7. CDR3 sequence: CSVKPTSLEQFF. The CDR3, as DNA: TGCAGCGTTAAACCGACTAGCCTTGAGCAGTTCTTC.

The chain has TRBV2 and TRBJ1-1; D is undetermined. Between the trimmed V and J ends, which lost 4 bases and 5 bases, there was a span of 11 bases. Germline V gene sequence: CDR1 SNHLY, CDR2 FYNNEI. The CDR3 is made up of 13 amino acids. The CDR3 DNA reads TGTGCCAGCAGTGGAGTCGTAGCTACTGAAGCTTTCTTT. Encoded protein: CASSGVVATEAFF.

V gene TRBV5-4 combines with J gene TRBJ2-3; TRBD2 aligns across 8 bases. This CDR3 has 16 amino acids. J lost 1 base, V lost 4 bases, and 8 bases had no gene match. Germline V gene data show CDR1 as SGHNT and CDR2 as YYREEE (reference sequence). In DNA, the CDR3 is TGTGCCAGCAGCACTCGGCGGGGGGCCGGCACAGATACGCAGTATTTT. It encodes CASSTRRGAGTDTQYF.

This sequence joins TRBV19 and TRBJ1-3; 8 nucleotides line up with TRBD1. Trimming cost V 3 bases and J 2 bases; bases outside gene matches: 6. The CDR3 runs to 16 residues. The germline gives CDR1 LNHDA, CDR2 SQIVND (reference sequence). CDR3 residues: CASSITGQGAGNTIYF. CDR3 DNA: TGTGCCAGTAGTATTACCGGACAGGGAGCTGGAAACACCATATATTTT.

This chain joins TRBV19 and TRBJ1-2, with 8 bases lining up with TRBD1. From germline, CDR1 is LNHDA and CDR2 SQIVND (reference sequence). The CDR3 has 14 residues. V was pared by 3 bases and J by 5 bases, with 5 bases of the junction left unmatched. CDR3 DNA sequence: TGTGCCAGTAGTATCCTGACAGGGGAGTATGGCTACACCTTC. It yields the protein CASSILTGEYGYTF.

The chain links TRBV7-2 to TRBJ2-1; TRBD2 agrees at 10 bases. Germline V lookup: CDR1 SGHTA, CDR2 FQGNSA. This CDR3 has 15 residues. Losses at the gene ends were 5 bases for V and 7 bases for J; bases not matched to a gene: 8. The CDR3 nucleotides are TGTGCCAGCAGCGGGAGCGGGGGGGCGGGGAATGAGCAGTTCTTC. Amino acids: CASSGSGGAGNEQFF.

The J gene is TRBJ1-6, the V gene TRBV7-3; D uncertain. This CDR3 spans 12 amino acids. With 5 bases removed from V and 7 bases from J, the gap between germline ends came to 6 bases. Germline V gene lookup returns CDR1 SGHTA and CDR2 FQGTGA. The CDR3 loop reads CASSQQNSPLHF. The CDR3 nucleotides are TGTGCCAGCAGCCAACAGAATTCACCCCTCCACTTT.

The CDR3 region is CASSIRDREVAFF. The CDR3 DNA reads TGCGCCAGCAGCATCCGGGACAGGGAGGTGGCTTTCTTT. The chain employs TRBV5-1 and TRBJ1-1, with 9 bases identical to TRBD1. V dropped 4 bases and J dropped 11; count of bases not matched to a gene: 9. The CDR3 runs 13 residues. Germline V lookup: CDR1 SGHRS, CDR2 YFSETQ.

The J gene is TRBJ2-7, the V gene TRBV5-1, with 9 bases lining up with TRBD2. Germline assignment: CDR1 SGHRS and CDR2 YFSETQ. This CDR3 comprises 14 residues. The junction had 2 bases not matched to a gene; V was cut back by 4 bases and J by 0 bases. The chain's CDR3 is CASSARGGSYEQYF. DNA of the CDR3: TGCGCCAGCAGCGCGCGGGGGGGCTCCTACGAGCAGTACTTC.

CDR3 loop: CASSLYWGVNYGYTF. The CDR3 nucleotides are TGTGCCAGCAGTTTATATTGGGGGGTAAACTATGGCTACACCTTC. The chain combines TRBV28 with TRBJ1-2; possibly TRBD1 for D (5 bases). Germline V gene data show CDR1 as MDHEN and CDR2 as SYDVKM. The V gene lost 1 base and the J gene lost 2 bases, with 11 bases spanning the gap. The CDR3 runs to 15 residues.

The CDR3 bases are TGTGCCAGCAGTTACACGGGGGATGAGCAGTTCTTC. Protein: CASSYTGDEQFF. J is TRBJ2-1 and V is TRBV6-5; TRBD2 might be the D (6 bases). This CDR3 region has 12 residues. Germline V gene lookup returns CDR1 MNHEY and CDR2 SVGAGI. Trimming shortened V by 2 bases and J by 8 bases, and 7 bases separated the two germline ends.

The chain uses TRBV5-1 and TRBJ1-2; 7 nucleotides match TRBD1. The CDR3 spans 13 residues. CDR1 is SGHRS and CDR2 is YFSETQ in the germline V gene. V trimming: 4 bases; J trimming: 5 bases; junction bases outside the gene matches: 5. The CDR3 nucleotides read TGCGCCAGCAGCACGGGGACAGCTTATGGCTACACCTTC. Translation: CASSTGTAYGYTF.

The rearrangement uses TRBV18 and TRBJ2-5; 7 bases are shared with TRBD2. CDR1 is KGHSH and CDR2 is LQKENI in the germline V gene. The V segment lost 1 base and the J segment 3 bases; nucleotides outside the gene matches: 5. The CDR3 consists of 15 residues. This chain's CDR3 is CASSPRSGVEETQYF. DNA of the CDR3: TGTGCCAGCTCACCACGGAGCGGGGTCGAAGAGACCCAGTACTTC.

The chain joins TRBV5-1 to TRBJ2-3; weak D call: TRBD1 (7 bases). Germline loops: CDR1 SGHRS, CDR2 YFSETQ. Trimming cost V 6 bases and J 4 bases, with 15 bases left between them. This CDR3 is 14 amino acids long. Written as DNA, the CDR3 is TGCGCCAGCAACCCAGGGGGGCGGCCAGATACGCAGTATTTT. Its translation is CASNPGGRPDTQYF.